This is a list of T cell receptor beta chains from one sample in a study of blood T cell repertoires in COVID-19. The data were produced by immunoSEQ multiplex PCR, yet TCRdb's version contains in-frame clones alone and is incomplete. The sample carries tens of thousands of clones, about 81% recorded once. Sequencing was done on a sample of peripheral blood. These receptors were collected from a woman older than 75 with COVID-19, enrolled during active disease. Both conserved end residues are trimmed from each CDR3. Fields, in order: V gene, J gene, CDR3 protein.

>TRBV4-2|TRBJ1-1
ASTPEGRTEAF
>TRBV5-1|TRBJ2-1
ASSWPGLADDREQF
>TRBV7-2|TRBJ1-2
ASSQQGLNSGYT
>TRBV19|TRBJ2-7
ASSPLASGTPYEQY
>TRBV6-5|TRBJ2-2
ASSRLAGGAGELF
>TRBV10-3|TRBJ2-5
AISGNLVAETQY
>TRBV13|TRBJ2-1
ASSPGPQAGNEQF
>TRBV2|TRBJ2-4
ASSPGTGWEIQY
>TRBV28|TRBJ1-5
ALGGRGNQPQH
>TRBV9|TRBJ2-5
ASSVGSSGATRETQY
>TRBV5-1|TRBJ2-1
ASNGGYNEQF
>TRBV3-1/TRBV3-2|TRBJ2-7
ASSPPSTSTYEQY
>TRBV5-6|TRBJ2-7
ASSLRGYEQY
>TRBV28|TRBJ2-1
ASSLDAGGYNEQF
>TRBV7-3|TRBJ2-1
ASSLRSSFYNEQF
>TRBV18|TRBJ1-2
ASSPRQGAFGYT
>TRBV29-1|TRBJ2-5
SVDPRGLAAQETQY
>TRBV27|TRBJ1-6
ACSRGSEGGGSPLH
>TRBV30|TRBJ2-2
ASRRQGDTGELF
>TRBV27|TRBJ1-1
ASRKPGHYTEAF
>TRBV4-1|TRBJ2-7
ASSQDLGSGRPGEQY
>TRBV7-9|TRBJ2-3
ASSLRTGTGSTDTQY